One sample yielded the 6 T cell receptor beta chains listed below, sequenced in a study of T cell responses to AZD1222 COVID-19 vaccine. Profiled with immunoSEQ multiplex PCR; TCRdb holds only in-frame clones, not every one. The sample has 95,000 to 150,000 clones, roughly nine tenths seen once; the top ten hold around 3.1%. Sequences were derived from peripheral blood, sampled on day 0 of AZD1222 vaccination. The receptors were gathered from an adult in good health.

The V and J genes are TRBV6-5 and TRBJ1-2; D unresolved. The CDR3 contains 13 residues. The V and J ends lost 6 bases and 2 bases respectively, with 10 bases between them. Per the germline V gene, CDR1 is MNHEY and CDR2 is SVGAGI. CDR3 sequence reads: CASSTDKNYGYTF. The CDR3 DNA sequence: TGTGCCAGCAGCACCGACAAGAACTATGGCTACACCTTC.

The chain uses TRBV19 and TRBJ1-1; D ambiguous. V lost 3 bases and J lost 11, with 16 bases in between. The V gene's germline CDR1 is LNHDA and CDR2 SQIVND (reference sequence). CDR3 length: 13 amino acids. The CDR3 bases are TGTGCCAGTAGTATTGCGTTGTGGAATGAGGCTTTCTTT. This codes for CASSIALWNEAFF.

Only one count was recorded for this clone. The chain has TRBV13 and TRBJ1-1; D remains ambiguous. Trimming cost V 5 bases and J 8 bases, with 12 bases left between them. This CDR3 contains 12 residues. Per the germline V gene, CDR1 is PRHDT and CDR2 is FYEKMQ (reference sequence). This CDR3 is CASSVDKPEAFF. CDR3 nucleotides: TGTGCCAGCAGCGTAGACAAACCCGAAGCTTTCTTT.

The rearrangement links TRBV6-5 to TRBJ2-7, with D possibly TRBD1 on 5 matching bases. CDR1 is MNHEY and CDR2 is SVGAGI in the germline V gene. The germline V and J ends were trimmed by 2 bases and 2 bases, with 10 bases remaining between them. CDR3 length equals 14 residues. Here the CDR3 DNA reads TGTGCCAGCAGTTACCGGACAATCCCCTACGAGCAGTACTTC. It specifies CASSYRTIPYEQYF.

The chain recombines TRBV19 with TRBJ1-5; a weak D match, TRBD1 (5 bases). Germline CDR1 LNHDA, CDR2 SQIVND (reference sequence). V was shortened by 3 bases and J by 2 bases, with 11 bases between the two germline ends. CDR3 size: 15 residues. The CDR3 reads CASSIQGFGNQPQHF. In DNA, the CDR3 is TGTGCCAGTAGTATCCAGGGATTCGGCAATCAGCCCCAGCATTTT.

The chain recombines TRBV10-3 with TRBJ2-5; tentatively, D is TRBD2 (6 bases). Trimming took 5 bases from V and 3 from J, leaving 22 bases between them. The CDR3 is made up of 17 amino acids. Germline V gene lookup returns CDR1 ENHRY and CDR2 SYGVKD. This CDR3 reads CAISSPGWGGRKETQYF. The DNA of the CDR3 is TGTGCCATCAGTTCCCCCGGGTGGGGAGGAAGAAAAGAGACCCAGTACTTC.